This T cell receptor beta chain originates from a study of vaccination and CD4 T cells after COVID-19. Comment on this clonotype: As yet, its antigen is unknown.

Oncomine TCR Beta short-read sequencing was applied to DNA from cultured CD4+ T cells. A single record per CDR3 protein comes from TCRdb applying MiXCR to the PCR reads. In the table there are almost 15,000 distinct CDR3 sequences, approximately 50% of which are singletons. Treatment noted: roughly ten-day PBMC culture with coronavirus spike peptide pools or control peptides (ViraFEST assay). The junction had 4 bases not matched to a gene; V was cut back by 6 bases and J by 3 bases. The CDR3 totals 16 residues. The germline CDR1 and CDR2 sequences are MNHNS and SASEGT. The genes are TRBV6-1 and TRBJ2-3; 15 bases fit TRBD2. This specimen was CD4+ T cells from blood, cultured in vitro, taken before SARS-CoV-2 vaccination. The source is a human donor who had recovered from COVID-19. This CDR3 is CASSPGLAGGTDTQYF. The CDR3 coding sequence is TGTGCCAGCAGCCCCGGACTAGCGGGAGGGACAGATACGCAGTATTTT.